These 20 T cell receptor beta chains were all obtained from the same sample, sequenced in a study of CD8+ T cells in alopecia areata. RNA was isolated and reverse transcribed to cDNA, the sequencing template. This table comes from immunoSEQ multiplex PCR, and its TCRdb copy is limited to in-frame clones, with some not included. This sample carries approximately 150,000 clones, about 72% of them seen once, and the ten largest clones take approximately 10%. Sequenced material: CD8+ T cells sorted from blood, taken at week 0. The receptors stem from a human donor with alopecia areata.

Turning to this clone: Distinct nucleotide sequences in the sample also encode this CDR3. This chain uses TRBV30 with TRBJ1-1, with D unresolved. Germline loops: CDR1 GTSNPN, CDR2 SVGIG (reference sequence). The CDR3 extends over 10 amino acids. The ends were cut back, 5 bases at V and 5 bases at J, with 6 bases in the middle. The CDR3 sequence: CAWSRTEAFF. CDR3 coding DNA: TGTGCCTGGTCTAGGACTGAAGCTTTCTTT.

Only a few counts were recorded for this clone. V and J are TRBV29-1 and TRBJ1-5; D is perhaps TRBD1 (6 bases). This CDR3 contains 13 residues. Per the germline V gene, CDR1 is SQVTM and CDR2 is ANQGSEA. V lost 1 base, J lost 7 bases, and 11 bases lay in between. The CDR3 sequence: CSVEVVTGQPQHF. The CDR3 bases are TGCAGCGTTGAAGTGGTGACAGGCCAGCCCCAGCATTTT.

The chain joins TRBV27 to TRBJ2-7; D may correspond to TRBD1 or TRBD2 (6 bases each). Germline CDR1 and CDR2: MNHEY and SMNVEV (reference sequence). This CDR3 contains 14 residues. The ends were cut back, 6 bases at V and 2 bases at J, with 14 bases in the middle. The CDR3 region has the DNA TGTGCCAGCAGCTGGGGGGACAAGACCTACGAGCAGTACTTC. The encoded protein is CASSWGDKTYEQYF.

The chain is built from TRBV2 and TRBJ1-6, with TRBD1 matching over 7 bases. Losses at the gene ends were 6 bases for V and 8 bases for J; bases not matched to a gene: 7. CDR3 size: 14 residues. Germline V gene lookup returns CDR1 SNHLY and CDR2 FYNNEI. In DNA, the CDR3 is TGTGCCAGCAGAGTCAGGGGGGCGGATTCACCCCTCCACTTT. Residues: CASRVRGADSPLHF.

This clone was counted a few times. Other DNA sequences in the same sample also yield this CDR3. The chain links TRBV10-3 to TRBJ2-6; weak D call: TRBD2 (6 bases). The germline V gene has CDR1 ENHRY and CDR2 SYGVKD. V was trimmed by 9 bases and J by 0 bases, leaving 12 bases between them. This CDR3 region has 15 residues. The CDR3 DNA is TGTGCCATTGGGACTGGGGACTCTGGGGCCAACGTCCTGACTTTC. This translates into CAIGTGDSGANVLTF.

This clone has just a few counts. The chain joins TRBV5-4 to TRBJ2-7, with TRBD1 matching 10 bases. Germline CDR1 reads SGHNT; CDR2 reads YYREEE (reference sequence). The length of the CDR3 is 13 residues. V shed 4 bases and J 5 bases; nucleotides not matched to a gene: 3. The CDR3 sequence: CASSQGTGDEQYF. The CDR3 region has the DNA TGTGCCAGCAGCCAGGGGACAGGGGACGAGCAGTACTTC.

The chain has TRBV5-1 and TRBJ2-2; D is unresolved. Germline lookup yields CDR1 SGHRS and CDR2 YFSETQ. This CDR3 region has 12 residues. Trimming took 3 bases from V and 3 from J, leaving 3 bases between them. CDR3 nucleotides: TGCGCCAGCAGCTCCCACACCGGGGAGCTGTTTTTT. This codes for CASSSHTGELFF.

The chain has TRBV2 and TRBJ1-2; 7 bases match TRBD1. The CDR3 extends over 15 amino acids. Germline V gene sequence: CDR1 SNHLY, CDR2 FYNNEI. The trim removed 3 bases at V and 5 bases at J, leaving 9 bases unmatched. The chain's CDR3 is CASSEGRGGIYGYTF. The CDR3 DNA sequence: TGTGCCAGCAGTGAGGGGAGAGGGGGCATATATGGCTACACCTTC.

A few counts support this clone. The rearrangement joins TRBV5-1 to TRBJ1-2, with D maybe TRBD1 (6 bases). Germline V gene lookup returns CDR1 SGHRS and CDR2 YFSETQ. The CDR3 covers 14 residues. Trimming removed 0 bases at V and 2 bases at J, with 8 bases between. The CDR3: CASSLGDINYGYTF. The CDR3 nucleotides read TGCGCCAGCAGCTTGGGGGACATCAACTATGGCTACACCTTC.

V usage is TRBV29-1 and J usage is TRBJ2-2, with D hard to call. V lost 4 bases to trimming and J lost 6 bases, with 12 bases between them. The CDR3 runs 13 residues. CDR1 is SQVTM and CDR2 is ANQGSEA in the germline V gene. The CDR3 reads CSVVGPNPGELFF. CDR3 DNA: TGCAGCGTTGTTGGGCCCAACCCCGGGGAGCTGTTTTTT.

A few counts support this clone. The J gene is TRBJ2-5, the V gene TRBV30; possible D gene TRBD1, 6 bases. The CDR3 spans 13 residues. Germline V gives CDR1 GTSNPN, CDR2 SVGIG (reference sequence). V was shortened by 2 bases and J by 2 bases, with 9 bases between the two germline ends. CDR3 residues: CAWSQGGQETQYF. In DNA, the CDR3 is TGTGCCTGGAGTCAAGGGGGTCAAGAGACCCAGTACTTC. Looking up the rest from reference TRBV30 and TRBJ2-5 gives the full variable domain: SQTIHQWPATLVQPVGSPLSLECTVEGTSNPNLYWYRQAAGRGLQLLFYSVGIGQISSEVPQNLSASRPQDRQFILSSKKLLLSDSGFYLCAWSQGGQETQYFGPGTRLLVL.

The chain uses TRBV12-5 and TRBJ2-2; weak D call: TRBD2 (5 bases). Between the trimmed V and J ends, which lost 3 bases and 2 bases, there was a span of 10 bases. Germline V lookup: CDR1 LGHNT, CDR2 FRNRAP. This CDR3 spans 15 amino acids. As DNA, the CDR3 is TGTGCTAGTGGTTTTCGGGGAACCAACACCGGGGAGCTGTTTTTT. As protein: CASGFRGTNTGELFF.

The chain joins TRBV29-1 to TRBJ2-4, with a tentative D call TRBD1 (6 bases). This CDR3 has 16 amino acids. Germline lookup yields CDR1 SQVTM and CDR2 ANQGSEA. Trimming stripped 6 bases from V and 11 bases from J, with 29 bases between. The DNA for the CDR3 is TGCAGCGTGGCCGGACAGACTACCTTCCAGGGCCGCTTTCAGTACTTC. Translating gives CSVAGQTTFQGRFQYF.

The chain links TRBV29-1 to TRBJ2-7; weak D call: TRBD1 (5 bases). CDR3 length: 14 amino acids. V was pared by 7 bases and J by 3 bases, with 19 bases between. Germline CDR1 reads SQVTM; CDR2 reads ANQGSEA. CDR3 bases: TGCAGCGGCTGGGGTGGGGCGGAGAGCTACGAGCAGTACTTC. Residues: CSGWGGAESYEQYF.

The chain recombines TRBV2 with TRBJ2-5, with D perhaps TRBD1 or TRBD2 (5 bases each). The length of the CDR3 is 16 residues. CDR1 SNHLY and CDR2 FYNNEI come from the germline V gene. Trimming took off 7 bases at V and 7 bases at J, with 25 bases between the two ends. The CDR3 bases are TGTGCCAGCAATCTGTTCCTTGGGGGTAGTGATAGGACCCAGTACTTC. This translates into CASNLFLGGSDRTQYF.

The chain carries TRBV30 and TRBJ2-3; 7 bases fit TRBD1. Trimming took 2 bases from V and 1 from J; bases not matched to a gene: 3. The germline V gene encodes CDR1 GTSNPN and CDR2 SVGIG (reference sequence). CDR3 length: 14 residues. The CDR3 DNA follows: TGTGCCTGGAGTCCGGGGACAGGCACAGATACGCAGTATTTT. It is translated as CAWSPGTGTDTQYF.

The chain joins TRBV5-6 to TRBJ1-6; weak D call: TRBD1 (5 bases). There are 17 residues in the CDR3. V was trimmed by 4 bases and J by 0 bases, leaving 14 bases between them. The germline V gene has CDR1 SGHDT and CDR2 YYEEEE. DNA for the CDR3: TGTGCCAGCAGCCCGGACCAGGGAACCTCCTATAATTCACCCCTCCACTTT. It translates to CASSPDQGTSYNSPLHF.

This chain links TRBV2 with TRBJ2-7, with D hard to call. The CDR3 runs 11 residues. From germline, CDR1 is SNHLY and CDR2 FYNNEI. V was cut by 5 bases and J by 5 bases, with 7 bases left in between. This chain's CDR3 is CASSTGNEQYF. DNA of the CDR3: TGTGCCAGCAGTACGGGCAACGAGCAGTACTTC.

On this clone: Distinct nucleotide sequences in the sample also encode this CDR3. V gene TRBV13 combines with J gene TRBJ2-5; 7 nucleotides align to TRBD1. The CDR3 has 14 residues. V dropped 5 bases and J dropped 2; count of bases not matched to a gene: 5. CDR1 and CDR2 from the germline V gene are PRHDT and FYEKMQ (reference sequence). The CDR3 DNA reads TGTGCCAGCAGCCCCCGGACAGGACAAGAGACCCAGTACTTC. Its protein is CASSPRTGQETQYF.

The genes are TRBV29-1 and TRBJ2-2; D tentatively reads TRBD1 or TRBD2 (6 bases each). V lost 2 bases and J lost 5, with 15 bases in between. The V gene's germline CDR1 is SQVTM and CDR2 ANQGSEA. The CDR3 spans 15 residues. DNA of the CDR3: TGCAGCGTTGAATGGCCGGGGGCAAGGACCGGGGAGCTGTTTTTT. Translation: CSVEWPGARTGELFF.